This T cell receptor (beta chain) was retrieved from a study of T cell repertoires in cytomegalovirus infection. TCRdb passed the reads through MiXCR, listing each CDR3 protein once. The table has 50,000 to 65,000 distinct CDR3 sequences, 20% seen once. This clonotype was counted only a few times. Its antigen is not identified. CDR1 is MNHEY, CDR2 SMNVEV, per germline (reference sequence). The CDR3 is made up of 13 amino acids. V lost 3 bases and J 5 bases, leaving 8 bases between the germline ends. The chain recombines TRBV27 with TRBJ1-5; no reliable D call. The origin of this receptor is a human donor in good health (CMV status not recorded). Some clones in this sample may be carry-over from other donors' samples. Here the sequenced sample was CD8+ T cells from cultured PBMCs, taken from culture after CMV antigen stimulation. CDR3 sequence reads: CASSLGVYQPQHF. The DNA for the CDR3 is TGTGCCAGCAGTTTGGGAGTCTATCAGCCCCAGCATTTT.